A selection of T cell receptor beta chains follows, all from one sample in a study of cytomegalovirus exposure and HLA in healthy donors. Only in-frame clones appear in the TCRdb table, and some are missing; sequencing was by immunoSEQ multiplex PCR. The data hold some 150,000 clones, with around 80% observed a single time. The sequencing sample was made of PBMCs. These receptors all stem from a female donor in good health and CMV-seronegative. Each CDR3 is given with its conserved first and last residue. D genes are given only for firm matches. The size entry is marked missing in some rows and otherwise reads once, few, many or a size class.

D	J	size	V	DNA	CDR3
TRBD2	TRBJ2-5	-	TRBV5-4	TGTGCCAGCAGCTATGGACTAGCGGGAGTGGGCGGAGAGACCCAGTACTTC	CASSYGLAGVGGETQYF
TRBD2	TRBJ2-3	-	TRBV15	TGTGCCACTGGGGGGGTCACAGATACGCAGTATTTT	CATGGVTDTQYF
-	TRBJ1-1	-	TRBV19	TGTGCCAGTAGTATTTTGGGGGGAGATGGCACTGAAGCTTTCTTT	CASSILGGDGTEAFF
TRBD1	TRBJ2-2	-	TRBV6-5	TGTGCCAGCAGTTTAACCGGGACAGGGTCTACCGGGGAGCTGTTTTTT	CASSLTGTGSTGELFF
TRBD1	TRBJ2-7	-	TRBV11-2	TGTGCCAGCAGCCCCCGCCCCCAGGGACAGGGGACCTACGAGCAGTACTTC	CASSPRPQGQGTYEQYF
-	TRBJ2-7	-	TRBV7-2	TGTGCCAGCAGCACTTACAGGAGCTCCTACGAGCAGTACTTC	CASSTYRSSYEQYF
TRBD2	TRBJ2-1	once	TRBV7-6	TGTGCCAGCAGCGCCGGGACTAGTCGGTTGGTTGAGCAGTTCTTC	CASSAGTSRLVEQFF
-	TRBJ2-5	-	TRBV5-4	TGTGCCAGCAGCTTTCAGGGCCAAGAGACCCAGTACTTC	CASSFQGQETQYF
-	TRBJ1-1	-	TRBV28	TGTGCCAGCACCTCCCCAGGGGAAACGCAGAACACTGAAGCTTTCTTT	CASTSPGETQNTEAFF
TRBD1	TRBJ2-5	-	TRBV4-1	TGCGCCAGCGGGGACAGGGTGGGCCTAGAGACCCAGTACTTC	CASGDRVGLETQYF
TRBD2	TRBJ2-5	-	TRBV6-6	TGTGCCAGCAGTTACGGGGCTAGCGGGAGAGGAGAGACCCAGTACTTC	CASSYGASGRGETQYF
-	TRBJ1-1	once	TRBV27	TGTGCCAGCGGTGCCCTAATTGCCACTGAAGCTTTCTTT	CASGALIATEAFF
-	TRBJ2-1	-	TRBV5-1	TGCGCCAGCAGCTCACAGAGGGATTGGGTCAATGAGCAGTTCTTC	CASSSQRDWVNEQFF
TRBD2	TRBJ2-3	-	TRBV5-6	TGTGCCAGCAGCTTGGTACTAGCGGGATTCACAGATACGCAGTATTTT	CASSLVLAGFTDTQYF
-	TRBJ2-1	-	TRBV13	TGTGCCAGCAGCTTAGAGCGGGACAATGAGCAGTTCTTC	CASSLERDNEQFF
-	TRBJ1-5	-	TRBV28	TGTGCCAGCAGACCTACCCGGGGACTACGGGGCAATCAGCCCCAGCATTTT	CASRPTRGLRGNQPQHF
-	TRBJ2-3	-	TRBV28	TGTGCCAGCAGTTCCTCGGAGGGACGCACAGATACGCAGTATTTT	CASSSSEGRTDTQYF
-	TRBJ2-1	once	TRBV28	TGTGCCAGCAGTCCACTAACATCTGAGCAGTTCTTC	CASSPLTSEQFF
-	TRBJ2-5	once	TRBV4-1	TGCGCCAGCAGCCAAAGCGGCGGGGAGACCCAGTACTTC	CASSQSGGETQYF
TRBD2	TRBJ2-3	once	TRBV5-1	TGCGCCAGCAGCTTGGACGGGAGGCCGGGGATAGATACGCAGTATTTT	CASSLDGRPGIDTQYF
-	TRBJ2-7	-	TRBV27	TGTGCCAGCCAAGTCCCTAACGAGCAGTACTTC	CASQVPNEQYF
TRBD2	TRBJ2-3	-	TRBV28	TGTGCCAGCAGTTTAGGTCTAGCGGGAGAACCGGCAGATACGCAGTATTTT	CASSLGLAGEPADTQYF
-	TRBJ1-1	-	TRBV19	TGTGCCAGTAGTATAGATAGAGACACTGAAGCTTTCTTT	CASSIDRDTEAFF
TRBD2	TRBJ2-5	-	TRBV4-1	TGCGCCAGCAGCCAAGGACTAGCGGGAGTCGGAGAGACCCAGTACTTC	CASSQGLAGVGETQYF
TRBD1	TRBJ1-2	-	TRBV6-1	TGTGCCAGCAGTACGACAGGGGTCGACTACACCTTC	CASSTTGVDYTF
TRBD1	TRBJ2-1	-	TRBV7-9	TGTGCCAGCAGCTCCACAGGGGGCTCCCGTTACAATGAGCAGTTCTTC	CASSSTGGSRYNEQFF
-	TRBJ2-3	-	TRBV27	TGTGCCACCGCAGGATCCACAGATACGCAGTATTTT	CATAGSTDTQYF
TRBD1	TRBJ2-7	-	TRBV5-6	TGTGCCAGCAGCCTCCGACAGGGGGCGTTTTCCTACGAGCAGTACTTC	CASSLRQGAFSYEQYF
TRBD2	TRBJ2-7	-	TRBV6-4	TGTGCCAGCAGTCCATACGGGACTAGCGGATCTTCGGGCCACGAGCAGTACTTC	CASSPYGTSGSSGHEQYF
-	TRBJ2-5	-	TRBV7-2	TGTGCCAGCAGGAGAGGACAGCAAGAGACCCAGTACTTC	CASRRGQQETQYF
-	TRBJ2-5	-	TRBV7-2	TGTGCCAGCAGCAGGGGAGGCCAAGAGACCCAGTACTTC	CASSRGGQETQYF
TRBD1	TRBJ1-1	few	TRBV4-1	TGCGCCAGCAGCCAAGGTGGGACAGGGTCGATGAACACTGAAGCTTTCTTT	CASSQGGTGSMNTEAFF
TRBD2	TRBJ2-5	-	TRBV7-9	TGTGCCAGCAACCAGTTCGGGGGGCAAGAGACCCAGTACTTC	CASNQFGGQETQYF
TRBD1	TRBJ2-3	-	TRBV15	TGTGCCACCAGCAGAACAGGGGGCGAAGATACGCAGTATTTT	CATSRTGGEDTQYF
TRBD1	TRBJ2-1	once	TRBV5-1	TGCGCCAGCAGTGACGGACAGGGTGTGGTCCCCGACTCATACAATGAGCAGTTCTTC	CASSDGQGVVPDSYNEQFF
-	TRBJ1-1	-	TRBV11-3	TGTGCCAGCAGCTTAGCCAGGAACACTGAAGCTTTCTTT	CASSLARNTEAFF
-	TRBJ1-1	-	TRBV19	TGTGCCAGTAGTACACCGGGACAAACGAACACTGAAGCTTTCTTT	CASSTPGQTNTEAFF
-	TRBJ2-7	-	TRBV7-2	TGTGCCAGCAGCTACGACAACTACGAGCAGTACTTC	CASSYDNYEQYF
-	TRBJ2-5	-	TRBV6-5	TGTGCCAGCAGTTACCGAAGCGGGCAAGAGACCCAGTACTTC	CASSYRSGQETQYF
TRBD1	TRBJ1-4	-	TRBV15	TGTGCCACCAGCAGCTGGGACAGATCTAATGAAAAACTGTTTTTT	CATSSWDRSNEKLFF
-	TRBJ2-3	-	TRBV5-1	TGCGCCAGCAGGTTGGAAGGGGAGGCAATGTATACGCAGTATTTT	CASRLEGEAMYTQYF
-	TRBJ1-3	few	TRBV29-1	TGCAGCGTTGAAGGGCAGTACTCTGGAAACACCATATATTTT	CSVEGQYSGNTIYF
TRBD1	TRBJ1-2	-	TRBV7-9	TGTGCCAGCAGCCTAGGGACAGGTGGGGGCCATGGCTACACCTTC	CASSLGTGGGHGYTF
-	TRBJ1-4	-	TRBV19	TGTGCCAGTAGTATTGACACCCTTTCTCGAGATGAAAAACTGTTTTTT	CASSIDTLSRDEKLFF
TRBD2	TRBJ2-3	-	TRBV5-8	TGTGCCAGCAACCGACTAGCGTCTAGCACAGATACGCAGTATTTT	CASNRLASSTDTQYF
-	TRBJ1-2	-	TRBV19	TGTGCCAGTAGTATTGGGACACTCTATGGCTACACCTTC	CASSIGTLYGYTF
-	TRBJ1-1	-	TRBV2	TGTGCCAGCAGTGGGGGTTCGGCGGGCGGGAACACTGAAGCTTTCTTT	CASSGGSAGGNTEAFF
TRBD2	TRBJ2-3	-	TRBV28	TGTGCCGGCGGGACTAGCGGGAGGCTAAATACGCAGTATTTT	CAGGTSGRLNTQYF
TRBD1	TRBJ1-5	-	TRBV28	TGTGCCAGCAGCGCAGGACAGGGTAATTTTGAGCCCCAGCATTTT	CASSAGQGNFEPQHF
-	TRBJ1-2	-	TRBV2	TGTGCCAGCAAGCCCTCTCTTAACTATGGCTACACCTTC	CASKPSLNYGYTF
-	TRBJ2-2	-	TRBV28	TGTGCCAGCCGTCCTGGGCAGGGGACCGGGGAGCTGTTTTTT	CASRPGQGTGELFF
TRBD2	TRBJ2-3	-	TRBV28	TGTGCCAGCAGGACTAGCGGGAGGACGGATACGCAGTATTTT	CASRTSGRTDTQYF
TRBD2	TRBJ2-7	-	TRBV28	TGTGCCAGCGGTGGGGCGGGAGCCTCCTACGAGCAGTACTTC	CASGGAGASYEQYF
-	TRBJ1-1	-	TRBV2	TGTGCCAGCGGAGGGGATTTGAACACTGAAGCTTTCTTT	CASGGDLNTEAFF
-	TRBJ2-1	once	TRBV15	TGTGCCACCAGCCCTAAGACTAGATCCTCCTACAATGAGCAGTTCTTC	CATSPKTRSSYNEQFF
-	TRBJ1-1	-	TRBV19	TGTGCCAGTAGTATTAGTCCGGTCATGAACACTGAAGCTTTCTTT	CASSISPVMNTEAFF
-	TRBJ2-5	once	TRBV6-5	TGTGCCAGCAGAGTTGGCGGGCTCCAAGAGACCCAGTACTTC	CASRVGGLQETQYF
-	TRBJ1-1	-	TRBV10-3	TGTGCCATCAGTGAGTCCTCGGCAGGGCTGGGGAACACTGAAGCTTTCTTT	CAISESSAGLGNTEAFF
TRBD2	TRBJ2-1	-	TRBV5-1	TGCGCCAGCAGCTCCCCTACGGGAGGGGACAATGAGCAGTTCTTC	CASSSPTGGDNEQFF
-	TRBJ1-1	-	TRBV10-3	TGTGCCATCAGTGAATCAGGAACGAACACTGAAGCTTTCTTT	CAISESGTNTEAFF